One and the same sample provided the 20 T cell receptor beta chains below, sequenced in a study of blood T cell repertoires in COVID-19 (dated by TCRdb to the early 2020s). Receptors were amplified or captured by the immunoSEQ multiplex PCR assay. TCRdb holds this immuneACCESS table with in-frame rearrangements only. Some clones are missing; in checked studies, unresolved V genes explain under half, and the rest has no known cause. This sample holds around 220,000 clones; around 83% were observed only once. The top ten clonotypes cover 6.8% of the sample. The sequenced sample consisted of PBMCs or T cells enriched from blood (not recorded which). The receptors were sampled from a middle-aged woman who had recovered from COVID-19.

The V gene is TRBV2, the J gene TRBJ2-1, with 9 nucleotides matching TRBD2. The CDR3 covers 18 residues. The V gene's germline CDR1 is SNHLY and CDR2 FYNNEI. Trimming at V came to 6 bases and at J to 8 bases, leaving 20 bases not matched to a gene. CDR3 DNA sequence: TGTGCCAGCAGCCCCAAGGGGGGCCTTAGCGGGAGAAGGTATGAGCAGTTCTTC. The encoded protein is CASSPKGGLSGRRYEQFF.

The V gene is TRBV6-6, the J gene TRBJ2-7, with D tentatively TRBD2 (6 bases). The CDR3 covers 12 residues. Trimming removed 6 bases at V and 3 bases at J, with 9 bases between. Germline V lookup: CDR1 MNHNY, CDR2 SVGAGI (reference sequence). CDR3 protein: CASSSGGYEQYF. As DNA, the CDR3 is TGTGCCAGCAGCTCCGGGGGCTACGAGCAGTACTTC.

Comments on this clone: Other nucleotide sequences from this sample produce the same CDR3. The genes are TRBV6-5 and TRBJ2-3, with TRBD2 matching over 7 bases. Unmatched junction bases numbered 1, after V lost 6 bases and J lost 4 bases. This CDR3 spans 12 amino acids. The V gene's germline CDR1 is MNHEY and CDR2 SVGAGI. CDR3 region: CASRGGADTQYF. DNA for the CDR3: TGTGCCAGCAGGGGGGGGGCAGATACGCAGTATTTT.

CDR3 DNA: TGTGCTAGTGGTTTGGTTAGCGGGAGTCGATACAATGAGCAGTTCTTC. Translating gives CASGLVSGSRYNEQFF. The rearrangement joins TRBV12-5 to TRBJ2-1; 9 nucleotides align to TRBD2. The V gene end was trimmed by 0 bases and the J gene end by 4 bases; junction bases not matched to a gene: 4. Per the germline V gene, CDR1 is LGHNT and CDR2 is FRNRAP. This CDR3 contains 16 residues. The full variable domain, its missing parts supplied by reference TRBV12-5 and TRBJ2-1, is DARVTQTPRHKVTEMGQEVTMRCQPILGHNTVFWYRQTMMQGLELLAYFRNRAPLDDSGMPKDRFSAEMPDATLATLKIQPSEPRDSAVYFCASGLVSGSRYNEQFFGPGTRLTVL.

A remark on this clone: Other DNA sequences in the sample encode the same CDR3. The V and J genes are TRBV29-1 and TRBJ1-5, with TRBD1 matching 8 bases. Losses at the gene ends were 6 bases for V and 2 bases for J; bases not matched to a gene: 3. Germline V gene sequence: CDR1 SQVTM, CDR2 ANQGSEA. The CDR3 totals 13 residues. The CDR3 is CSVGTGGNQPQHF. CDR3 coding DNA: TGCAGCGTGGGGACAGGCGGCAATCAGCCCCAGCATTTT.

CDR3: CASSQETGFDYGYTF. For the CDR3, the DNA is TGCGCCAGCAGCCAGGAAACAGGGTTTGACTATGGCTACACCTTC. The chain uses TRBV4-3 and TRBJ1-2, with D maybe TRBD1 (6 bases). V was pared by 3 bases and J by 3 bases, with 14 bases between. CDR3 length: 15 residues. In germline, CDR1 is LGHNA, CDR2 YSLEER.

The genes are TRBV5-5 and TRBJ1-2; the match to TRBD1 covers 8 bases. V trimming: 1 base; J trimming: 7 bases; junction bases outside the gene matches: 3. Germline assignment: CDR1 SGHKS and CDR2 YYEKEE (reference sequence). There are 13 residues in the CDR3. The CDR3 DNA reads as TGTGCCAGCAGCTTGCGGACAGGGCTTGGCTACACCTTC. It codes for CASSLRTGLGYTF.

The genes are TRBV23-1 and TRBJ1-5; D is perhaps TRBD1 (5 bases). TRBV23-1 is given ORF status, its function remaining uncertain. The CDR3 runs 13 residues. The V end lost 2 bases, the J end lost 6 bases, and 8 bases lay between the germline ends. CDR3 protein: CASSQGGAQPQHF. CDR3 nucleotide sequence: TGCGCCAGCAGTCAAGGAGGGGCTCAGCCCCAGCATTTT.

This clone was detected once. The chain couples TRBV11-3 to TRBJ1-3; D remains unclear. V was clipped by 4 bases and J by 0 bases, with 7 bases between them. The CDR3 spans 14 residues. From germline, CDR1 is SGHNT and CDR2 YENEEA. The CDR3 DNA follows: TGTGCCAGCAGCTCGAGTTACTCTGGAAACACCATATATTTT. Translation: CASSSSYSGNTIYF.

The V gene is TRBV18, the J gene TRBJ1-5; 7 bases fit TRBD1. The germline V gene encodes CDR1 KGHSH and CDR2 LQKENI. V trimming: 1 base; J trimming: 5 bases; junction bases outside the gene matches: 8. This CDR3 comprises 16 residues. The CDR3 DNA sequence: TGTGCCAGCTCACCACGGCAATCAGGGGGAGATCAGCCCCAGCATTTT. This gives the protein CASSPRQSGGDQPQHF.

The chain recombines TRBV3-1 (or the pseudogene TRBV3-2) with TRBJ2-3; 8 bases are shared with TRBD2. This CDR3 contains 15 residues. J lost 6 bases, V lost 4 bases, and 9 bases had no gene match. CDR1 is LGHDT, CDR2 YNNKEL, per germline (reference sequence). CDR3 DNA sequence: TGTGCCAGCAGCCCCGGGACTAGTATCGTGGATACGCAGTATTTT. This translates into CASSPGTSIVDTQYF.

V usage is TRBV19 and J usage is TRBJ2-7; 9 positions match TRBD2. This CDR3 has 16 residues. V lost 5 bases to trimming and J lost 0 bases; unmatched junction nucleotides: 8. Germline V CDR1 and CDR2: LNHDA, SQIVND (reference sequence). The CDR3 DNA sequence: TGTGCCAGTAGTCGGGGTCGGACTAGCGACTCCTACGAGCAGTACTTC. As protein: CASSRGRTSDSYEQYF.

The V call is TRBV7-8, the J call TRBJ1-2; D might be TRBD1 (6 bases). Per germline, CDR1 SGHVS and CDR2 FQNEAQ. CDR3 length: 13 residues. The V gene lost 5 bases and the J gene lost 4 bases, with 11 bases spanning the gap. CDR3 in amino acids: CASSTDRFYGYTF. The DNA of the CDR3 is TGTGCCAGCAGCACTGACAGGTTCTATGGCTACACCTTC.

This clone was observed many times. This chain connects TRBV4-1 to TRBJ1-5, with TRBD1 identical over 7 bases. Germline-derived CDR1 and CDR2 are MGHRA and YSYEKL. The V and J ends lost 4 bases and 2 bases, in that order; junction bases with no gene match: 11. The CDR3 contains 17 residues. CDR3 sequence reads: CASSPEGTAIGNQPQHF. CDR3 coding DNA: TGCGCCAGCAGCCCGGAGGGGACAGCTATAGGCAATCAGCCCCAGCATTTT.

V gene TRBV3-1 (or the pseudogene TRBV3-2) combines with J gene TRBJ2-1; 15 nucleotides match TRBD2. Germline-derived CDR1 and CDR2 are LGHDT and YNNKEL (reference sequence). The CDR3 has 20 residues. V lost 4 bases, J lost 1 base, and 11 bases stayed unmatched. Here the CDR3 reads CASSPRRTSGRVGSYNEQFF. As DNA, the CDR3 is TGTGCCAGCAGCCCTCGGCGGACTAGCGGGAGGGTGGGGTCCTACAATGAGCAGTTCTTC.

This chain connects TRBV5-1 to TRBJ2-3; D ambiguous. The CDR3 is 14 amino acids. Trimming cost V 3 bases and J 1 base, with 9 bases left between them. Germline values: CDR1 SGHRS, CDR2 YFSETQ. This chain's CDR3 is CASSSLARTDTQYF. CDR3 coding DNA: TGCGCCAGCAGCTCTTTAGCCCGCACAGATACGCAGTATTTT.

The chain carries TRBV7-2 and TRBJ2-5; weak D call: TRBD1 (6 bases). CDR1 and CDR2 from the germline V gene are SGHTA and FQGNSA. The V end lost 3 bases, the J end lost 5 bases, and 10 bases lay between the germline ends. This CDR3 comprises 13 residues. This CDR3 is CASSLGAGETQYF. CDR3 DNA sequence: TGTGCCAGCAGCTTGGGGGCTGGTGAGACCCAGTACTTC.

The chain is built from TRBV2 and TRBJ1-2; TRBD1 matches at 7 bases. Germline values: CDR1 SNHLY, CDR2 FYNNEI. Germline trimming cut 6 bases from V and 2 bases from J; bases unmatched to any gene: 3. This CDR3 is 13 amino acids long. DNA for the CDR3: TGTGCCAGCAGGTGGGACAGCAACTATGGCTACACCTTC. Encoded protein: CASRWDSNYGYTF.

The chain is built from TRBV5-6 and TRBJ2-1, with 7 bases identical to TRBD2. The CDR3 is 15 residues long. V shed 2 bases, J shed 0 bases, and the junction held 2 bases outside the gene matches. Germline CDR1 reads SGHDT; CDR2 reads YYEEEE. The CDR3 reads CASSFGRSSYNEQFF. The CDR3 coding sequence is TGTGCCAGCAGCTTCGGGAGGAGCTCCTACAATGAGCAGTTCTTC.

The chain has TRBV6-5 and TRBJ1-1; D perhaps matches TRBD1 (5 bases). This CDR3 region has 14 residues. Trimming cost V 4 bases and J 0 bases, with 9 bases left between them. Germline V gene lookup returns CDR1 MNHEY and CDR2 SVGAGI. The CDR3 here is CASSFDSLNTEAFF. The CDR3 coding sequence is TGTGCCAGCAGTTTCGACAGCCTGAACACTGAAGCTTTCTTT.